This TCR beta chain was sequenced in a study of blood T cell repertoires in COVID-19. The protocol was immunoSEQ multiplex PCR, while the TCRdb copy is restricted to in-frame clones and leaves out a portion. This sample has approximately 180,000 clones, with around 73% found just once. Donors in Cohort 3 who had recovered were those with two negative PCRs, healthcare professional clearance, or resolution of their symptoms. CDR1 is SNHLY, CDR2 FYNNEI, per germline. V lost 4 bases, J lost 7 bases, and 11 bases lay in between. The CDR3 length is 12 residues. Sequenced: PBMCs or T cells enriched from blood (not recorded which). The chain is built from TRBV2 and TRBJ2-7, with D maybe TRBD1 (6 bases). The TCR originated in a woman between 50 and 59 years old who had recovered from COVID-19. CDR3: CASSVGGREQYF. CDR3 nucleotide sequence: TGTGCCAGCAGTGTAGGGGGTCGGGAGCAGTACTTC.